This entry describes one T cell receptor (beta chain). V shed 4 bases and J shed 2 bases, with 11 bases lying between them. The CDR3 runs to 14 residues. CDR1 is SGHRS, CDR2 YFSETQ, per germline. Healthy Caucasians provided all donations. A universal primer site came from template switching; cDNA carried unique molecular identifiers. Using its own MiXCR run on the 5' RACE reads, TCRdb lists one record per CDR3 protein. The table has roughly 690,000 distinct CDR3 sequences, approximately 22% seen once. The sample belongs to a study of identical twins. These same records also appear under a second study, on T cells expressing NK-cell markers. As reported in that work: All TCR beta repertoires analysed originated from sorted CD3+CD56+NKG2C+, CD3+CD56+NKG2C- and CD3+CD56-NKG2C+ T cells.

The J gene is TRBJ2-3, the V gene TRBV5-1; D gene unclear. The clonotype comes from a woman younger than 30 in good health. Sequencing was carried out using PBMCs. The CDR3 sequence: CASSLGTYTDTQYF. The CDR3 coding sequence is TGCGCCAGCAGCCTAGGAACCTACACAGATACGCAGTATTTT.